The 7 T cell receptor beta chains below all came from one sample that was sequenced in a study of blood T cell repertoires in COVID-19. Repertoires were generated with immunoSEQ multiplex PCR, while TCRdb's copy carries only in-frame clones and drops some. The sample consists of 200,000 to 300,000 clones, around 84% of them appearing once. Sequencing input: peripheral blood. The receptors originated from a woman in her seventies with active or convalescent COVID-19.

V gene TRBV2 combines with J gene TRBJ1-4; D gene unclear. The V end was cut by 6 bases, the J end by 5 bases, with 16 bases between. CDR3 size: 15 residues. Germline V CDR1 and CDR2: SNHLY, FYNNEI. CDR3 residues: CASRPRGAGNEKLFF. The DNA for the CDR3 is TGTGCCAGCAGGCCCCGGGGAGCGGGGAATGAAAAACTGTTTTTT.

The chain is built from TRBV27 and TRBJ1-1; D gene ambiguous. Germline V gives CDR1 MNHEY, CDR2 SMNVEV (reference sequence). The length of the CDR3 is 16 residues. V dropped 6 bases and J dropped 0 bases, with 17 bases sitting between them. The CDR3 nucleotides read TGTGCCAGCAGCCGTACCGGGAGACCCATGAACACTGAAGCTTTCTTT. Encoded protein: CASSRTGRPMNTEAFF.

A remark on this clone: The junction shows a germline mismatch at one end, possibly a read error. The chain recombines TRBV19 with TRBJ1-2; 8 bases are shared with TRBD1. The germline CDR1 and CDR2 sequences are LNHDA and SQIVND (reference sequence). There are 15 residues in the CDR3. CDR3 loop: CVSSIQTQGAVGYTF. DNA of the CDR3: TGTGTCAGTAGTATCCAAACGCAGGGGGCCGTAGGCTACACCTTC.

The CDR3 DNA reads TGTGCCAGCAGTCTTAACAGGAAAGACTATGGCTACACCTTC. It yields the protein CASSLNRKDYGYTF. V gene TRBV2 combines with J gene TRBJ1-2; D may be TRBD1 (5 bases). Germline V gene data show CDR1 as SNHLY and CDR2 as FYNNEI. V lost 5 bases, J lost 3 bases, and 13 bases lay in between. The CDR3 runs 14 residues.

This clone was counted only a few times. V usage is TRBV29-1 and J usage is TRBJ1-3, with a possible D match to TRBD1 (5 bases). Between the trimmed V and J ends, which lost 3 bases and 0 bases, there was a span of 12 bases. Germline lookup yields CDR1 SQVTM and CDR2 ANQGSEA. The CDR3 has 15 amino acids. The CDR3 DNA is TGCAGCGTTGATGGAGGGGAGGGCTCTGGAAACACCATATATTTT. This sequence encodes CSVDGGEGSGNTIYF.

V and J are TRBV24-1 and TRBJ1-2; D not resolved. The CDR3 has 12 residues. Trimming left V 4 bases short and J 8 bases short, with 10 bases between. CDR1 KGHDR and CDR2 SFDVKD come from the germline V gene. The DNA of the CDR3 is TGTGCCACCAGTGACCCCACTAGGGGCTACACCTTC. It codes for CATSDPTRGYTF.

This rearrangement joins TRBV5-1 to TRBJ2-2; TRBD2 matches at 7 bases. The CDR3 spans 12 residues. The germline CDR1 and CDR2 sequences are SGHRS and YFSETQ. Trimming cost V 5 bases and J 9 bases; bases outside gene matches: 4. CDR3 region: CASSRGVRELFF. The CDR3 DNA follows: TGCGCCAGCAGTCGGGGGGTGAGGGAGCTGTTTTTT. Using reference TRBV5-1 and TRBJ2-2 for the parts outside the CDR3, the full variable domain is KAGVTQTPRYLIKTRGQQVTLSCSPISGHRSVSWYQQTPGQGLQFLFEYFSETQRNKGNFPGRFSGRQFSNSRSEMNVSTLELGDSALYLCASSRGVRELFFGEGSRLTVL.